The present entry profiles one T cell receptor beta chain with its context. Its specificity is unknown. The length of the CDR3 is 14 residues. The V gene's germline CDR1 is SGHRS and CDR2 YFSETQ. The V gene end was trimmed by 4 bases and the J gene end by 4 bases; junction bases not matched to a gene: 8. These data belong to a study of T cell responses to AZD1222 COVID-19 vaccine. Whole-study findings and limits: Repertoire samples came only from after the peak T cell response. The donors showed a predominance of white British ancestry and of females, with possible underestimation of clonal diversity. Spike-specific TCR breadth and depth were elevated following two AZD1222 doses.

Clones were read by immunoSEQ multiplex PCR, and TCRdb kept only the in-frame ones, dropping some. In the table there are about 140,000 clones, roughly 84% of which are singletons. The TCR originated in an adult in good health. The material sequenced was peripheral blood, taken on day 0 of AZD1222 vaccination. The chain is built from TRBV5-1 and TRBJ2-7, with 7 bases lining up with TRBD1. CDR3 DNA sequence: TGCGCCAGCAGCCACAAACCACAGGGGTACGAGCAGTACTTC. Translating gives CASSHKPQGYEQYF.